This is a list of T cell receptor beta chains from one sample in a study of cytomegalovirus exposure and HLA in healthy donors. Sequencing was performed with immunoSEQ multiplex PCR; in TCRdb, only in-frame clones are kept and a portion is missing. The data contain about 130,000 clones, approximately 87% of them seen just once; the ten biggest clones take up approximately 20%. Sequencing used PBMCs. These TCRs come from a man aged 18 to 29 in good health and CMV-seropositive. CDR3s include the opening cysteine and the closing phenylalanine or tryptophan. The D gene is left open where the match is weak. Size is stated for part of the rows, as once, few or many counts, or as a class when the clone is expanded.

TRBV30	NA	TRBJ2-7	NA	TGTGCCTGGAGTCTCGACCGGGGATACGAGCAGTACTTC	CAWSLDRGYEQYF
TRBV6-5	NA	TRBJ1-1	few	TGTGCCAGCAGTACCCTCAGGGGCGAAGCTTTCTTT	CASSTLRGEAFF
TRBV13	TRBD1	TRBJ2-1	NA	TGTGCCAGCAGCCCACCCTACAGGGGATCCTACAATGAGCAGTTCTTC	CASSPPYRGSYNEQFF
TRBV6-5	TRBD1	TRBJ2-3	NA	TGTGCCAGCAGGCCAGGACAGGGGAGGAGTACGCAGTATTTT	CASRPGQGRSTQYF
TRBV2	NA	TRBJ2-5	NA	TGTGCCAGCAGCGACGCGGGACAAGAGACCCAGTACTTC	CASSDAGQETQYF
TRBV25-1	NA	TRBJ2-1	few	TGTGCCAGCAGCGCCCTCGGGGAGCAGTTCTTC	CASSALGEQFF
TRBV11-3	NA	TRBJ1-1	NA	TGTGCCAGCAGCGACCGTGAGGGCTTAGCTTTCTTT	CASSDREGLAFF
TRBV27	TRBD2	TRBJ2-3	NA	TGTGCCAGCAGTCCCGGGACTAGCGGGGGGGCGGGTGGTACGCAGTATTTT	CASSPGTSGGAGGTQYF
TRBV7-3	NA	TRBJ2-2	few	TGTGCCAGCAGCTTAGGGGGGGCGGTCGGGGAGCTGTTTTTT	CASSLGGAVGELFF
TRBV19	NA	TRBJ1-6	NA	TGTGCCAGTAAGATGGAGAGCTCCTATAATTCACCCCTCCACTTT	CASKMESSYNSPLHF
TRBV27	TRBD1	TRBJ1-4	NA	TGTGCCAGCAGTCGACAGGGGGACAATGAAAAACTGTTTTTT	CASSRQGDNEKLFF
TRBV19	TRBD2	TRBJ2-3	NA	TGTGCCAGTAGTATAGATCTCGCTAGCGGGGGGAGAACAGATACGCAGTATTTT	CASSIDLASGGRTDTQYF
TRBV5-4	NA	TRBJ2-7	NA	TGTGCCAGCAGCTTGGGGGGGCTAGAATCCTACGAGCAGTACTTC	CASSLGGLESYEQYF
TRBV6-4	NA	TRBJ1-5	NA	TGTGCCAGCAGTGACCCCCCGGGAGGGGGGGCTTGTCAGCCCCAGCATTTT	CASSDPPGGGACQPQHF
TRBV2	NA	TRBJ2-5	once	TGTGCCAGCAGTGGAGAGGCGACCCAGTACTTC	CASSGEATQYF
TRBV4-1	TRBD2	TRBJ2-3	NA	TGCGCCAGCAGCCATTTCGGGGGGTCTAGCACAGATACGCAGTATTTT	CASSHFGGSSTDTQYF
TRBV10-3	TRBD1	TRBJ2-7	NA	TGTGCCATCAGTGAGGGGCAGGGGGCTATATACGAGCAGTACTTC	CAISEGQGAIYEQYF
TRBV5-5	NA	TRBJ1-1	few	TGTGCCAGCAGCTTTTCAGTGAACACTGAAGCTTTCTTT	CASSFSVNTEAFF
TRBV5-1	NA	TRBJ1-1	NA	TGCGCCAGCAGCGGGGACACCCTGAACACTGAAGCTTTCTTT	CASSGDTLNTEAFF
TRBV5-6	NA	TRBJ1-4	few	TGTGCCAGCAGCTCACAATTTCAGGGGACAACTAATGAAAAACTGTTTTTT	CASSSQFQGTTNEKLFF
TRBV9	TRBD1	TRBJ1-1	NA	TGTGCCAGCAGCCCTAGGGGGCCGAACACTGAAGCTTTCTTT	CASSPRGPNTEAFF
TRBV25-1	NA	TRBJ2-7	NA	TGTGCCAGCAGTGAAGGCCCTTCCTACGAGCAGTACTTC	CASSEGPSYEQYF
TRBV7-6	TRBD1	TRBJ1-2	NA	TGTGCCAGCAGCGGGACAGACAGCCGCTACACCTTC	CASSGTDSRYTF
TRBV5-1	NA	TRBJ2-5	NA	TGCGCCAGCTCACGGGGGATAGAGACCCAGTACTTC	CASSRGIETQYF
TRBV6-6	TRBD2	TRBJ2-7	NA	TGTGCCAGCAGTCCCGGGAGGTCCTACGAGCAGTACTTC	CASSPGRSYEQYF
TRBV28	NA	TRBJ1-2	NA	TGTGCCAGCAGTTTCAAGGGGTATGGCTACACCTTC	CASSFKGYGYTF
TRBV11-2	NA	TRBJ2-7	once	TGTGCCAGCAGAAAAATAGCCCAGGGCTACGAGCAGTACTTC	CASRKIAQGYEQYF
TRBV4-2	NA	TRBJ2-5	NA	TGTGCCAGCAGCCAAGAGGGCAGGGCCAAAGAGACCCAGTACTTC	CASSQEGRAKETQYF
TRBV5-1	NA	TRBJ1-4	NA	TGCGCCAGCAGCTTGGCCGGGTCAGGGCTTGCAACTAATGAAAAACTGTTTTTT	CASSLAGSGLATNEKLFF
TRBV6-6	TRBD2	TRBJ2-7	NA	TGTGCCAGCAGTTACGGACTAGCGGGCTACGAGCAGTACTTC	CASSYGLAGYEQYF
TRBV28	TRBD1	TRBJ1-5	NA	TGTGCCAGCAGGGGGGGACAGATCCAGCCCCAGCATTTT	CASRGGQIQPQHF
TRBV5-1	TRBD2	TRBJ2-1	NA	TGCGCCAGCAGCTTGGGGGGACTAGCGGTTGATAATGAGCAGTTCTTC	CASSLGGLAVDNEQFF
TRBV29-1	TRBD1	TRBJ1-2	NA	TGCAGCGTTGAAGCAGGGGGCGCGCGGGGCTACACCTTC	CSVEAGGARGYTF
TRBV6-4	TRBD1	TRBJ1-4	NA	TGTGCCAGCAGTGACTCTGCAGGGGGAAAACTGTTTTTT	CASSDSAGGKLFF
TRBV7-6	TRBD2	TRBJ2-2	NA	TGTGCCAGCAGCCCAGCGGGGGGGCCAGACACCGGGGAGCTGTTTTTT	CASSPAGGPDTGELFF
TRBV6-5	NA	TRBJ2-5	NA	TGTGCCAGCAGACTATTACAGGGAGAGACCCAGTACTTC	CASRLLQGETQYF
TRBV19	TRBD1	TRBJ2-5	once	TGTGCCAGTAGTAACCGCGACAGGGCTGAAGAGACCCAGTACTTC	CASSNRDRAEETQYF
TRBV7-9	NA	TRBJ2-7	NA	TGTGCCAGCAGCCCTCTTCCGGACAGCTCCTACGAGCAGTACTTC	CASSPLPDSSYEQYF
TRBV27	NA	TRBJ2-5	few	TGTGCCAGCAGCTCCCCGGCGCGGGAAACGCGGGGGACCCAGTACTTC	CASSSPARETRGTQYF
TRBV19	NA	TRBJ1-5	once	TGTGCCAGTACCACCGCGGGAGCCACGAATCAGCCCCAGCATTTT	CASTTAGATNQPQHF
TRBV6-5	NA	TRBJ2-5	NA	TGTGCCAGCAGGTCGAACAGGGAGACCCAGTACTTC	CASRSNRETQYF
TRBV19	TRBD2	TRBJ2-5	NA	TGTGCCAGTAAGGAAATAGCGGGGGGGCTGGAGACCCAGTACTTC	CASKEIAGGLETQYF
TRBV19	NA	TRBJ1-1	NA	TGTGCCAGTAGTATGGGTGGGCTCTTGGCTTTCTTT	CASSMGGLLAFF
TRBV18	NA	TRBJ2-2	NA	TGTGCCAGCTCACCCAGGATCGACACCGGGGAGCTGTTTTTT	CASSPRIDTGELFF
TRBV27	NA	TRBJ1-1	NA	TGTGCCAGCAGTATGGGGGACTCGAGAAAAGCTTTCTTT	CASSMGDSRKAFF
TRBV12-5	NA	TRBJ2-7	NA	TGTGCTAGTGCTCCTATAGCGACTCCGGGCTACGAGCAGTACTTC	CASAPIATPGYEQYF
TRBV19	NA	TRBJ2-1	NA	TGTGCCAGCACACGGGGTTTCAATGAGCAGTTCTTC	CASTRGFNEQFF
TRBV6-6	NA	TRBJ2-1	NA	TGTGCCGCACGCCCGGGTAGCTCCTACAATGAGCAGTTCTTC	CAARPGSSYNEQFF
TRBV7-8	TRBD1	TRBJ2-5	NA	TGTGCCAGCAGTACGAATCAGGGGGCAGGGGAGACCCAGTACTTC	CASSTNQGAGETQYF
TRBV9	NA	TRBJ2-7	NA	TGTGCCAGCAGCGTAGAGGACAGCTACGAGCAGTACTTC	CASSVEDSYEQYF
TRBV4-1	TRBD2	TRBJ2-5	NA	TGCGCCAGCAGCCCCCTCGGGGGGACCTACCAAGAGACCCAGTACTTC	CASSPLGGTYQETQYF
TRBV19	NA	TRBJ1-1	NA	TGTGCCAGTAGTATCGGCGGGAACACTGAAGCTTTCTTT	CASSIGGNTEAFF